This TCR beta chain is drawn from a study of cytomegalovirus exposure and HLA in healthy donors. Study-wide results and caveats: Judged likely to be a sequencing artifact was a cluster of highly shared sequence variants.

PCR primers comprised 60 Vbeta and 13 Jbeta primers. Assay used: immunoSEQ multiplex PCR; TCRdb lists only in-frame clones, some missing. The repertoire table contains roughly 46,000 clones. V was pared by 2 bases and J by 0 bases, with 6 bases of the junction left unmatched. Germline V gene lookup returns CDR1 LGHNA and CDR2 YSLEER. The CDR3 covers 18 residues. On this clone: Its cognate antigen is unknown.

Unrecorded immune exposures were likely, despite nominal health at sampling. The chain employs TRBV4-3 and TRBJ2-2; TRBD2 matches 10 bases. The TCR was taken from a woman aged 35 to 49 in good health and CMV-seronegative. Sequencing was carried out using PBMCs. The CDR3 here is CASSQSLAGTTNTGELFF. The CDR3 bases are TGCGCCAGCAGCCAATCACTAGCGGGAACTACGAACACCGGGGAGCTGTTTTTT.